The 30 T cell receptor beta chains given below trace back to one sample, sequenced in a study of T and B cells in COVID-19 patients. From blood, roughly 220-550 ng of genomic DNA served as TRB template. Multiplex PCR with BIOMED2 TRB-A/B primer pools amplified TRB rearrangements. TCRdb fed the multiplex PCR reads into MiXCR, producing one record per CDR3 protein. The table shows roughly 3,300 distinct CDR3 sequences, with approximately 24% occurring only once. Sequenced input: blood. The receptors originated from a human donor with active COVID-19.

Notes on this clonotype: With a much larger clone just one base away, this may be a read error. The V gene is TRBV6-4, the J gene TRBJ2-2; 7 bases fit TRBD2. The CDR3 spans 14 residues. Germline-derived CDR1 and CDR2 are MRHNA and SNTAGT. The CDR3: CASSAGTNIGELFF. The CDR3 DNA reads TGTGCCAGCAGCGCCGGGACTAACATCGGGGAGCTGTTTTTT.

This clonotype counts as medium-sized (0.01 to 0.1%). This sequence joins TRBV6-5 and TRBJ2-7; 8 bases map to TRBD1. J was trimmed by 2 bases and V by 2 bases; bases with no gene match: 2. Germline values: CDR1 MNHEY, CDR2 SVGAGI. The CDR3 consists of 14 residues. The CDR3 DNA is TGTGCCAGCAGTTACGCGGACAGGGCCTACGAGCAGTACTTC. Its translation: CASSYADRAYEQYF.

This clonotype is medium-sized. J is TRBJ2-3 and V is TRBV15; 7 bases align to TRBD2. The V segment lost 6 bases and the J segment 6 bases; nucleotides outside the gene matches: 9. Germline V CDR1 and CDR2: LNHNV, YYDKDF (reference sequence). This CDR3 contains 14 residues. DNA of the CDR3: TGTGCCACCAGTAGGGGCGGGGGAGGGGATACGCAGTATTTT. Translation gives CATSRGGGGDTQYF.

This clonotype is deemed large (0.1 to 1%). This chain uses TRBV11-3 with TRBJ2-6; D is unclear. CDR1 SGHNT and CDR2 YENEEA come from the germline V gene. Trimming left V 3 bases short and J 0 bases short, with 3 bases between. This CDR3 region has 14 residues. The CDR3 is CASSFGSGANVLTF. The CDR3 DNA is TGTGCCAGCAGCTTTGGCTCTGGGGCCAACGTCCTGACTTTC.

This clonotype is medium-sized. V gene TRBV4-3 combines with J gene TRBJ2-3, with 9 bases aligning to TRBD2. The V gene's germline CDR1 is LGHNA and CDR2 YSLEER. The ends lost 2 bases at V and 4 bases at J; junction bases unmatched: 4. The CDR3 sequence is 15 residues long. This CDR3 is CASSQRGGGADTQYF. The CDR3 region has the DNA TGCGCCAGCAGCCAACGGGGCGGGGGGGCAGATACGCAGTATTTT.

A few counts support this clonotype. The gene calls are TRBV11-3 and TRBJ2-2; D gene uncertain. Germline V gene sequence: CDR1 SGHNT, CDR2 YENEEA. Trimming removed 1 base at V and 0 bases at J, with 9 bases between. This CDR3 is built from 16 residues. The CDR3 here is CASSLATIANTGELFF. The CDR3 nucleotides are TGTGCCAGCAGCTTAGCCACAATTGCGAACACCGGGGAGCTGTTTTTT.

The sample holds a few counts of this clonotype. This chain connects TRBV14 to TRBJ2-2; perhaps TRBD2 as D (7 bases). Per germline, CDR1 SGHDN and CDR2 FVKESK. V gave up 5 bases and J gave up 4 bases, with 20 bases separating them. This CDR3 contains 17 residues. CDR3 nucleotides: TGTGCCAGCAGCTGGGGCACGGGGGGCCGACCCACCGGGGAGCTGTTTTTT. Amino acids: CASSWGTGGRPTGELFF.

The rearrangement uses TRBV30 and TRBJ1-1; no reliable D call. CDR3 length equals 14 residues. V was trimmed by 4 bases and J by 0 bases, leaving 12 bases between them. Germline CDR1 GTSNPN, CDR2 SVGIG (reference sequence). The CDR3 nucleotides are TGTGCCTGGAACGGACTGACGGTGAACACTGAAGCTTTCTTT. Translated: CAWNGLTVNTEAFF.

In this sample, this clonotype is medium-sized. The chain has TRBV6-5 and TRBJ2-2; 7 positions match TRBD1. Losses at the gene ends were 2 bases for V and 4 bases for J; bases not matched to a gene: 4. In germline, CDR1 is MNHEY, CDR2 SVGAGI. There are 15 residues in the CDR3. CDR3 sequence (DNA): TGTGCCAGCAGTTACAGGGCAGGGGGCACCGGGGAGCTGTTTTTT. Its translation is CASSYRAGGTGELFF.

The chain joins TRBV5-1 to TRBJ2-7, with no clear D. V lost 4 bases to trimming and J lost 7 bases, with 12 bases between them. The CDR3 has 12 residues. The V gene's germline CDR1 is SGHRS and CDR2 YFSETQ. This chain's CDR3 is CASSVEGWEQYF. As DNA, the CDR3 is TGCGCCAGCAGCGTGGAAGGTTGGGAGCAGTACTTC.

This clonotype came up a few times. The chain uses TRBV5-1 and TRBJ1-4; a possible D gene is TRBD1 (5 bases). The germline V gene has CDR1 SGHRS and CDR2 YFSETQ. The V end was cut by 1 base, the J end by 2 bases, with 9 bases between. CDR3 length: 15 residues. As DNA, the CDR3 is TGCGCCAGCAGCTTGTTTCAGGGTACTAATGAAAAACTGTTTTTT. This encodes CASSLFQGTNEKLFF.

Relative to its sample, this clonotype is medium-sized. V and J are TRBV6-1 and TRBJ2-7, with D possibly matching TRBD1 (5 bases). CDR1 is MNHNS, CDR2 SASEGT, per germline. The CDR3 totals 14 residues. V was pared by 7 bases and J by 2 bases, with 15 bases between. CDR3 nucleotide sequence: TGTGCCAGCACCCGACAGACATCACCCTACGAGCAGTACTTC. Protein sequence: CASTRQTSPYEQYF.

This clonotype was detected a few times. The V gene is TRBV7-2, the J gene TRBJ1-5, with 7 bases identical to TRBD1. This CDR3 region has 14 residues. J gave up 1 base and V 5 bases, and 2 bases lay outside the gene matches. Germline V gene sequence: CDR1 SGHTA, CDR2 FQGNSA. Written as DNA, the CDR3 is TGTGCCAGCAGCCCACAGGGGAGCAATCAGCCCCAGCATTTT. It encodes CASSPQGSNQPQHF.

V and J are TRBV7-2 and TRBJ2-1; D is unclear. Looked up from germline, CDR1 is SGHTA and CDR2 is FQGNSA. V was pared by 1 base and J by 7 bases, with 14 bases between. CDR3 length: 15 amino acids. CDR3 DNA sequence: TGTGCCAGCAGCTTAGAACAACAGTTATCGAATGAGCAGTTCTTC. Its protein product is CASSLEQQLSNEQFF.

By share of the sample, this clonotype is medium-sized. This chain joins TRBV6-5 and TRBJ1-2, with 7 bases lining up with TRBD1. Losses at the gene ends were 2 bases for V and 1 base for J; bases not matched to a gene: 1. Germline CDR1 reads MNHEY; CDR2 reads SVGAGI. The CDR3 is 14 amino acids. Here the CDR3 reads CASSYDRVNYGYTF. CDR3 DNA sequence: TGTGCCAGCAGTTACGACAGGGTTAACTATGGCTACACCTTC.

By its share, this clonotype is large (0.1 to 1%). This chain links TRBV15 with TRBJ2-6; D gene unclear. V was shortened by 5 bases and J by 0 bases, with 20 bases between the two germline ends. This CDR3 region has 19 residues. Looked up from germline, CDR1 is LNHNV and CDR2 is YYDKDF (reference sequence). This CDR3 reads CATSPQPRFGVSGANVLTF. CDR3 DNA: TGTGCCACCAGCCCCCAACCCCGTTTCGGTGTCTCTGGGGCCAACGTCCTGACTTTC.

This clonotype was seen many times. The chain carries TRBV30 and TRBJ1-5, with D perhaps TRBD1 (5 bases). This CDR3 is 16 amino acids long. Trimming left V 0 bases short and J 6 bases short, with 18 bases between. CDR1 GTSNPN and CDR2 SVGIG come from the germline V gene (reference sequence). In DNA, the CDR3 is TGTGCCTGGAGTGTACTAGGAGGGACCTCCGGTCAGCCCCAGCATTTT. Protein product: CAWSVLGGTSGQPQHF. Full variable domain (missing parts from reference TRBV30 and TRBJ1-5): SQTIHQWPATLVQPVGSPLSLECTVEGTSNPNLYWYRQAAGRGLQLLFYSVGIGQISSEVPQNLSASRPQDRQFILSSKKLLLSDSGFYLCAWSVLGGTSGQPQHFGDGTRLSIL.

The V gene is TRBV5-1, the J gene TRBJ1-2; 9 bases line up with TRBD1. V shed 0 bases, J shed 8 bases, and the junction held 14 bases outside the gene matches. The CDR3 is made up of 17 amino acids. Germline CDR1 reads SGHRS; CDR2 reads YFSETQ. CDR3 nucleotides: TGCGCCAGCAGCTTGGTTGGACAGGGGTTTCAAACTCGGGGCTACACCTTC. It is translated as CASSLVGQGFQTRGYTF.

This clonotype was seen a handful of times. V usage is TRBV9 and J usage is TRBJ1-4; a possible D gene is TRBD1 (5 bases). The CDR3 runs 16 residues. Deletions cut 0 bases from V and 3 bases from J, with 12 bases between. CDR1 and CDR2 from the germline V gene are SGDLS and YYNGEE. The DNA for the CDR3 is TGTGCCAGCAGCGTAGATGGGGCCAGGGCTAATGAAAAACTGTTTTTT. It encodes CASSVDGARANEKLFF.

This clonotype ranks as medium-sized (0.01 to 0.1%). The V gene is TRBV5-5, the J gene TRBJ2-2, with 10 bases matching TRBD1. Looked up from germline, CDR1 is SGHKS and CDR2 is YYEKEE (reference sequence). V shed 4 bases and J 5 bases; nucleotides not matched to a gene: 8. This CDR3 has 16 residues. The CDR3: CASSGGDRGYTGELFF. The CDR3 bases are TGTGCCAGCAGCGGAGGGGACAGGGGTTATACCGGGGAGCTGTTTTTT.

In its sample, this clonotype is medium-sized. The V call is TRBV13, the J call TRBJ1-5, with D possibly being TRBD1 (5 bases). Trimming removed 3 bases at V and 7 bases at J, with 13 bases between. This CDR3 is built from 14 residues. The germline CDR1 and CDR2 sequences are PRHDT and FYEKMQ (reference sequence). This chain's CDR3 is CASSFSQGRQPQHF. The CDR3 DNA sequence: TGTGCCAGCAGCTTCAGTCAGGGAAGACAGCCCCAGCATTTT.

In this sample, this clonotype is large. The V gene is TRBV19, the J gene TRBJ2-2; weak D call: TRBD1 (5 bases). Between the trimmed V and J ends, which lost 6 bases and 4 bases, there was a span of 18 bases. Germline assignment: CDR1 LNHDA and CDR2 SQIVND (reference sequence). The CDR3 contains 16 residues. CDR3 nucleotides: TGTGCCAGTAGCCCTCTAGGGGCTAAGAGCACCGGGGAGCTGTTTTTT. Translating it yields CASSPLGAKSTGELFF.

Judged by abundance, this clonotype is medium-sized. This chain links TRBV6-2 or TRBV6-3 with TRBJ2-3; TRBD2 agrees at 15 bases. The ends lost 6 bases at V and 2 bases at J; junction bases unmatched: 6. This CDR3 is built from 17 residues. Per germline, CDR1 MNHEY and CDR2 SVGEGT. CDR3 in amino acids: CASSAGTSGGYTDTQYF. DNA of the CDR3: TGTGCCAGCAGCGCCGGGACTAGCGGGGGGTACACAGATACGCAGTATTTT.

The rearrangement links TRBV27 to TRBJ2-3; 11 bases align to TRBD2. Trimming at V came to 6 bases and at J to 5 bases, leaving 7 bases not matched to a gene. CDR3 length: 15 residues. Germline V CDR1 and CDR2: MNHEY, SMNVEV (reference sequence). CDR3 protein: CASRLGTSGLDTQYF. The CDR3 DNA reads TGTGCCAGCAGACTCGGGACTAGCGGTTTAGATACGCAGTATTTT.

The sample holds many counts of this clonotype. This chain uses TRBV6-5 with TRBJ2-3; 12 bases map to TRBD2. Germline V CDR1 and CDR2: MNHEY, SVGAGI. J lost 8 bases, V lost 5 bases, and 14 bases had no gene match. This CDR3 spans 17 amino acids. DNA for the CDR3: TGTGCCAGCAGTGAATCTGATCCTAGCGGGGGGGTTGGTACGCAGTATTTT. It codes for CASSESDPSGGVGTQYF.

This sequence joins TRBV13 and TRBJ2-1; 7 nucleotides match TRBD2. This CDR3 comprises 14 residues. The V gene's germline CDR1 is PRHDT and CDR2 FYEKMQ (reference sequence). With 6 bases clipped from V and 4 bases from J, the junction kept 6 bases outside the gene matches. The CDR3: CASSRSGGYNEQFF. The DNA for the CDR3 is TGTGCCAGCAGTCGGTCGGGGGGATACAATGAGCAGTTCTTC.

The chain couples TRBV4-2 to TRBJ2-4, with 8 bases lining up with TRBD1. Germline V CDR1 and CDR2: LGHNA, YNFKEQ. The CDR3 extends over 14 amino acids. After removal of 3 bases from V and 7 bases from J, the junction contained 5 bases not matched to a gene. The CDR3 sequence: CASSQTGVDNIQYF. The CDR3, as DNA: TGTGCCAGCAGCCAGACAGGGGTCGATAACATTCAGTACTTC.

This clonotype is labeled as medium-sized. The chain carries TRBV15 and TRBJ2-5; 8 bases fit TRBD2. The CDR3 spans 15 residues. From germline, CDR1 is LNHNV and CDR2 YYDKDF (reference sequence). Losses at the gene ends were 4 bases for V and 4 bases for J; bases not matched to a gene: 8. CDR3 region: CATSISRGGGETQYF. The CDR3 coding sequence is TGTGCCACCAGCATTAGTCGGGGGGGAGGAGAGACCCAGTACTTC.

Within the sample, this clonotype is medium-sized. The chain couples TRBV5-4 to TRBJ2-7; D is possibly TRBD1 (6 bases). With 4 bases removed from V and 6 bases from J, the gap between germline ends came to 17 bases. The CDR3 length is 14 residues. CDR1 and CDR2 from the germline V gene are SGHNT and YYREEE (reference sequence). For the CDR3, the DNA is TGTGCCAGCAGCCAAACCGGGACATTCTCCGAGCAGTACTTC. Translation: CASSQTGTFSEQYF.

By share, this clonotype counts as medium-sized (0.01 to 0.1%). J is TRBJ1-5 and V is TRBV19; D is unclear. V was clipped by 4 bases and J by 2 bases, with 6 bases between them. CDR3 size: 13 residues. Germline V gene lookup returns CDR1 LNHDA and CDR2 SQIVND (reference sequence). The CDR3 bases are TGTGCCAGTAGTACAGAGGGCAATCAGCCCCAGCATTTT. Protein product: CASSTEGNQPQHF.